This is a list of T cell receptor beta chains from one sample in a study of human T cells and chemical hapten exposure. Each CDR3 protein gets one entry after TCRdb re-called the RACE reads with MiXCR. This table has roughly 360,000 distinct CDR3 sequences, around 4.8% appearing once. Sample: whole blood, taken in connection with sensitization to the hapten diphenylcyclopropenone (DPC). Receptors originate from a woman in her forties or fifties with alopecia areata. Some clones in this sample may be carry-over from other donors' samples. The CDR3 runs from the conserved cysteine through the conserved F or W. The D gene is left open where the match is weak. Clone size, where shown, is once, few, many, or a class for clones that have expanded.

TRBJ1-1	many	-	TRBV7-9	TGTGCCAGCAGCTTTGACAGACCAAACACTGAAGCTTTCTTT	CASSFDRPNTEAFF
TRBJ2-6	few	-	TRBV6-2/TRBV6-3	TGTGCCAGCAGTTACGGTTCTGGTGGGGCCAACGTCCTGACTTTC	CASSYGSGGANVLTF
TRBJ2-3	many	-	TRBV7-9	TGTGCCAGCAGCCCGACCCTGCTAGTTGGAGATACGCAGTATTTT	CASSPTLLVGDTQYF
TRBJ2-1	many	-	TRBV14	TGTGCCAGCAGCCAAGATTTGGGGGCTGAGCAGTTCTTC	CASSQDLGAEQFF
TRBJ2-7	few	-	TRBV27	TGTGCCAGCAGTTTAAACCCGACACCATCCTACGAGCAGTACTTC	CASSLNPTPSYEQYF
TRBJ2-5	few	TRBD2	TRBV12-3/TRBV12-4	TGTGCCAGCAGTTATCGAGCGGGAGTGGAAGAGACCCAGTACTTC	CASSYRAGVEETQYF
TRBJ2-3	-	TRBD2	TRBV5-1	TGCGCCAGCAGCTTGAGGCTAGCGGGGGGCCTAGATACGCAGTATTTT	CASSLRLAGGLDTQYF
TRBJ1-5	many	-	TRBV10-2	TGCGCCAGCAGTGAGTGGGGTAGCAATCAGCCCCAGCATTTT	CASSEWGSNQPQHF
TRBJ2-5	many	-	TRBV11-2	TGTGCCAGCAGCTTAGATAAAAGCGGCCAAGAGACCCAGTACTTC	CASSLDKSGQETQYF
TRBJ1-1	few	-	TRBV11-1	TGTGCCAGCAGCTTAGCTTTGGTCAACATGAACACTGAAGCTTTCTTT	CASSLALVNMNTEAFF
TRBJ2-1	many	TRBD1	TRBV2	TGTGCCAGCAGTGCGGACAGGGGTAGGAATGAGCAGTTCTTC	CASSADRGRNEQFF